Detailed here is one TCR beta chain. The sample belongs to a study of T-cell memory formation after mild COVID-19. TCRdb recomputed calls from the 5' RACE reads with MiXCR, one row per CDR3 protein. The table records around 200,000 distinct CDR3 sequences, roughly a tenth of them present only once. With 4 bases clipped from V and 5 bases from J, the junction kept 12 bases outside the gene matches. The CDR3 loop spans 16 amino acids. Germline V lookup: CDR1 MGHRA, CDR2 YSYEKL. V gene TRBV4-1 combines with J gene TRBJ2-3; 7 bases are a match to TRBD1. The sequence derives from a man between 18 and 35 years old who had mild COVID-19 (a few samples of this study predate the infection). Cell type and time point are not known. Material for sequencing was PBMCs or a T cell subset sorted from them (not recorded which). The CDR3 region is CASSRPQGDGGDTQYF. As DNA, the CDR3 is TGCGCCAGCAGCCGTCCGCAGGGGGACGGTGGAGATACGCAGTATTTT.